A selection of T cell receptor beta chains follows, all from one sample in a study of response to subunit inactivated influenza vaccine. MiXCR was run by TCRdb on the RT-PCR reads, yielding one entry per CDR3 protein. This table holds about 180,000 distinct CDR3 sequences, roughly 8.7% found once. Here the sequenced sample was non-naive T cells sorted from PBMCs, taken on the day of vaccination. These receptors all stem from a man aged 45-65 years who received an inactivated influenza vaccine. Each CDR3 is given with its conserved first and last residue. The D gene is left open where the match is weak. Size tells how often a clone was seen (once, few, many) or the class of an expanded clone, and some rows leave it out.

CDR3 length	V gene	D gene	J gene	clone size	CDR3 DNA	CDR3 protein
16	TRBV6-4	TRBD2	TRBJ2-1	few	TGTGCCAGCAGTGAAGACCTAGCGGGAGGTTACAATGAGCAGTTCTTC	CASSEDLAGGYNEQFF
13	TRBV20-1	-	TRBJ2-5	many	TGCAGTGCTAGAGATCACCAACAAGAGACCCAGTACTTC	CSARDHQQETQYF
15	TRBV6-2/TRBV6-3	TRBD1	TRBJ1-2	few	TGTGCCAGCAGTTCACCCGGGACAGGGGAGTATGGCTACACCTTC	CASSSPGTGEYGYTF
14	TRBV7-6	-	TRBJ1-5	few	TGTGCCAGCAGCTCAGCGGGTTCCGGGCAGCCCCAGCATTTT	CASSSAGSGQPQHF
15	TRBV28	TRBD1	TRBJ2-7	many	TGTGCCAGCAGCCCCGTTGGAAGGGGGCAGGGCGAGCAGTACTTC	CASSPVGRGQGEQYF
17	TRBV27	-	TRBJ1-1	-	TGTGCCAGCAGTTTCACACAGGGCAATAGTATGAACACTGAAGCTTTCTTT	CASSFTQGNSMNTEAFF
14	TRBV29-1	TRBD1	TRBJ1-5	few	TGCAGCGTAGAGACAGGGTATAGCAATCAGCCCCAGCATTTT	CSVETGYSNQPQHF
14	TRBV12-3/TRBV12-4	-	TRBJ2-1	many	TGTGCCAGCAGTAGGGGGACGGGTTACAATGAGCAGTTCTTC	CASSRGTGYNEQFF
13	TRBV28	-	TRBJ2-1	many	TGTGCCAGCAGTCGGCTAGCAGATCCTGAGCAGTTCTTC	CASSRLADPEQFF
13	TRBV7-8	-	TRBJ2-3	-	TGTGCCAGCAGCTTTACAGCCCAGGATACGCAGTATTTT	CASSFTAQDTQYF
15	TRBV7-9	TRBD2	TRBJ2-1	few	TGTGCCAGCAGCTTTGTGGCTAGCGGATACAATGAGCAGTTCTTC	CASSFVASGYNEQFF
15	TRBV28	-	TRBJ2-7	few	TGTGCCAGCAGTTTAGCCAGGGGGGGTACCTACGAGCAGTACTTC	CASSLARGGTYEQYF
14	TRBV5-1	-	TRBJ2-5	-	TGCGCCAGCAGCTTACAGGCAAGCGGGGAGACCCAGTACTTC	CASSLQASGETQYF
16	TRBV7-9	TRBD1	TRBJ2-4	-	TGTGCCAGCAGCTCCGGACAGGGTCTCGGCAAAAACATTCAGTACTTC	CASSSGQGLGKNIQYF
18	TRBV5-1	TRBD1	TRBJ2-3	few	TGCGCCAGCAGCTTGGTATTACCCCAGGGGGCCGGCACAGATACGCAGTATTTT	CASSLVLPQGAGTDTQYF
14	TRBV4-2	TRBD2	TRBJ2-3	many	TGTGCCAGCGGCCAGCGGGGTAGCACAGATACGCAGTATTTT	CASGQRGSTDTQYF
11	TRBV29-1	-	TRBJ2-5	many	TGCAGCGTTGATGGAGGCCAGACCCAGTACTTC	CSVDGGQTQYF
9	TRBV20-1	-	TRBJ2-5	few	TGCAGTGCTAAGGGGGCCCAGTACTTC	CSAKGAQYF
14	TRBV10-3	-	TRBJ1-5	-	TGTGCCATCAGTAACCGGGACCTCAATCAGCCCCAGCATTTT	CAISNRDLNQPQHF
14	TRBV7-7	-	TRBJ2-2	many	TGTGCTAGCAGCTTAGCCTTTAATACCGGGGAGCTGTTTTTT	CASSLAFNTGELFF
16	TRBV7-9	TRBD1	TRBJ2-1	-	TGTGCCAGCAGCCCCGACAGGGGAGTGTCCTACAATGAGCAGTTCTTC	CASSPDRGVSYNEQFF
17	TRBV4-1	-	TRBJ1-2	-	TGCGCCAGCAGCCAAACCGGGCGGGGGCAGGGTAACTATGGCTACACCTTC	CASSQTGRGQGNYGYTF